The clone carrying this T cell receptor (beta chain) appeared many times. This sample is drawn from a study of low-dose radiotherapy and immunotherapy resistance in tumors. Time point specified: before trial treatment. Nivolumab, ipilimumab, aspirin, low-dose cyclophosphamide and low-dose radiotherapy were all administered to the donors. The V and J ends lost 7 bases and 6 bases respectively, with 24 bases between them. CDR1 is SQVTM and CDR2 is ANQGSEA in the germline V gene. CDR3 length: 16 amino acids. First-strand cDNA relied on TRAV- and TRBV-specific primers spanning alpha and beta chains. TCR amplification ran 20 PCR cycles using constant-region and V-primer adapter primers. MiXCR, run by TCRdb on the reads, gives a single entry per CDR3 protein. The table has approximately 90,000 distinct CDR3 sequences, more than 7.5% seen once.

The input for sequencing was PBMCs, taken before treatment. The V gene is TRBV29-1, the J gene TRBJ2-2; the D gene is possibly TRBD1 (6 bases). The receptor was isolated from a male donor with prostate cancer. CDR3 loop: CSGGDTHLLEAGELFF. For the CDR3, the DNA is TGCAGCGGAGGGGACACCCACCTTCTTGAGGCCGGGGAGCTGTTTTTT.